Ten or more counts support the clone carrying this T cell receptor (beta chain). Its specificity is not known. This specimen comes from a study of human T cells and chemical hapten exposure. Whole-study results and caveats: Patch test score was positively correlated with the counts of TCRs that had expanded at PT1.

Time point here: pre-sensitization, week 0. Treatment specified: therapeutic diphenylcyclopropenone sensitization with weekly scalp DPC. Unfractionated whole blood was the source of the extracted total RNA. This CDR3 spans 13 amino acids. With 5 bases removed from V and 6 bases from J, the gap between germline ends came to 13 bases. Germline V gene data show CDR1 as DFQATT and CDR2 as SNEGSKA (reference sequence). The study's library attached unique molecular identifiers to single cDNA molecules. In the original workflow: Ranging from roughly 20,000 to 690,600, TCR counts per sample had a median value of around 92,000. TCRdb called the RACE reads again in MiXCR, with one record for every CDR3 protein. The V and J calls shown here were made by TCRdb, not taken from the authors' results. The sample shows more than 55,000 distinct CDR3 sequences, roughly 9.8% of them seen only once.

The TCR sequence derives from a man aged 40-55 years with alopecia areata. Some clones in this sample may be carry-over from other donors' samples. This chain links TRBV20-1 with TRBJ1-4; no reliable D call. Sample: whole blood, taken in connection with sensitization to the hapten diphenylcyclopropenone (DPC). This CDR3 is CSASTGRDEKLFF. The CDR3 DNA is TGCAGTGCTTCTACTGGGCGGGATGAAAAACTGTTTTTT.